Included here is one T cell receptor beta chain sequence, with context. The sample is drawn from a study of CXCR3-negative and CXCR3-positive naive CD8 T cells. Germline V lookup: CDR1 MGHDK, CDR2 SYGVNS. The CDR3 is made up of 14 amino acids. 5' RACE that incorporated UMI labels was used to prepare the TRB cDNA libraries. Using the 5' RACE reads, TCRdb records one entry per CDR3 protein without DNA. The sample holds approximately 74,000 distinct CDR3 sequences. Naive CD8+ T cells displayed a CD45RO-CCR7+CD27+CD95- phenotype. Sequenced sample: naive CXCR3- CD8+ T cells from blood. Subset of the sample: CD45RO-CCR7+CD27+CD95- naive CD8+ T cells lacking CXCR3 (TNR3-). The V and J genes are TRBV25-1 and TRBJ1-2. This sequence was found in a human donor in good health. Some clones in this sample may be carry-over from other donors' samples. CDR3 loop: CASSVEGFGYGYTF.